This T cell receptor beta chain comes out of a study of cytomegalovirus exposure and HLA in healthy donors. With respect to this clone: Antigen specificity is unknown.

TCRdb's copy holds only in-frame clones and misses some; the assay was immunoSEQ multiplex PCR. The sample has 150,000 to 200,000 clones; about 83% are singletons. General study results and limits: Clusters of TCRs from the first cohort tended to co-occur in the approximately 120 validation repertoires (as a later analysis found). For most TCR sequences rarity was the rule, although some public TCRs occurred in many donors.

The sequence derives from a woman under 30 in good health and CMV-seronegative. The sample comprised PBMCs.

CDR3 in amino acids: CASSFLGTVIGELFF. For the CDR3, the DNA is TGTGCCAGCAGTTTTCTTGGCACAGTCATCGGGGAGCTGTTTTTT. The gene calls are TRBV27 and TRBJ2-2; D not certain. This CDR3 is built from 15 residues. Trimming cost V 3 bases and J 7 bases, with 15 bases left between them. Germline V lookup: CDR1 MNHEY, CDR2 SMNVEV (reference sequence).